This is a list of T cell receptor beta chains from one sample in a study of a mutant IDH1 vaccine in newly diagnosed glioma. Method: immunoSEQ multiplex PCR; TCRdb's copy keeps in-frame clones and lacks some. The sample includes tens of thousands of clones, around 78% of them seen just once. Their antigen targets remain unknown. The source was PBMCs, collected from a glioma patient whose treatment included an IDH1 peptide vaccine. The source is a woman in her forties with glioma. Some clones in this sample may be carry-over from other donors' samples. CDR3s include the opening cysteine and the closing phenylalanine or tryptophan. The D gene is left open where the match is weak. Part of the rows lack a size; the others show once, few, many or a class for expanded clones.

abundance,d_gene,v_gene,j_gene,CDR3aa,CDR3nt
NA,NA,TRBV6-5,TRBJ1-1,CASSPGQLNTEAFF,TGTGCCAGCAGCCCCGGACAGTTGAACACTGAAGCTTTCTTT
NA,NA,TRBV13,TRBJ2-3,CASRGITGTDTQYF,TGTGCCAGCAGAGGTATAACAGGGACAGATACGCAGTATTTT
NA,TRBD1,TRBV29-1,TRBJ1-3,CSAKDRGSGNTIYF,TGCAGCGCTAAGGACAGGGGCTCTGGAAACACCATATATTTT
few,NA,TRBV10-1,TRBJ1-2,CASSPKHLSNYGYTF,TGCGCCAGCAGCCCCAAGCACCTCTCTAACTATGGCTACACCTTC
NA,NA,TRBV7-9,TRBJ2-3,CASSILPDTQYF,TGTGCCAGCAGCATACTACCAGATACGCAGTATTTT
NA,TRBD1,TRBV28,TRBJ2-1,CASRPRQGSMGSYNEQFF,TGTGCCAGCAGACCCCGACAGGGTAGTATGGGCTCCTACAATGAGCAGTTCTTC
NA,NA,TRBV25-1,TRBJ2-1,CASSPPVVGLKNEQFF,TGTGCCAGCAGTCCCCCGGTAGTTGGGCTAAAAAATGAGCAGTTCTTC
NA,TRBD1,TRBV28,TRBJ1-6,CASSLVGTESPLHF,TGTGCCAGCAGTTTGGTCGGGACAGAGTCACCCCTCCACTTT
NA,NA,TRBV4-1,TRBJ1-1,CASSFGGVAEAFF,TGCGCCAGCAGCTTCGGGGGAGTGGCTGAAGCTTTCTTT
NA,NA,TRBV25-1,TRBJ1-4,CASSDTRFTATNEKLFF,TGTGCCAGCAGTGATACCCGATTTACTGCAACTAATGAAAAACTGTTTTTT
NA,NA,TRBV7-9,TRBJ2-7,CASSGLNYEQYF,TGTGCCAGCAGCGGACTCAACTACGAACAGTACTTC
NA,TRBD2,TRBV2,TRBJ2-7,CASSETSGLTYEQYF,TGTGCCAGCAGTGAGACTAGCGGGCTTACCTACGAGCAGTACTTC
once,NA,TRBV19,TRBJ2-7,CASRDSGSYEQYF,TGTGCCAGTAGGGACAGTGGCTCCTACGAGCAGTACTTC
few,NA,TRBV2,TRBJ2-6,CASNKGSSGANVLTF,TGTGCCAGCAATAAGGGAAGTTCGGGGGCCAACGTCCTGACTTTC
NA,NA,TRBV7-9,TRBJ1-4,CASSSLGKLFF,TGTGCCAGCAGCTCCCTCGGAAAACTGTTTTTT
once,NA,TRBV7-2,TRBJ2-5,CASSNSGTQETQYF,TGTGCCAGCAGCAATAGCGGCACCCAAGAGACCCAGTACTTC
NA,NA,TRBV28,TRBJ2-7,CAIGPQGLFDEQYF,TGTGCCATCGGCCCCCAAGGCCTATTCGACGAGCAGTACTTC
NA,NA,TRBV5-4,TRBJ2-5,CASMLKQGGEETQYF,TGTGCCAGCATGCTAAAACAGGGGGGGGAAGAGACCCAGTACTTC